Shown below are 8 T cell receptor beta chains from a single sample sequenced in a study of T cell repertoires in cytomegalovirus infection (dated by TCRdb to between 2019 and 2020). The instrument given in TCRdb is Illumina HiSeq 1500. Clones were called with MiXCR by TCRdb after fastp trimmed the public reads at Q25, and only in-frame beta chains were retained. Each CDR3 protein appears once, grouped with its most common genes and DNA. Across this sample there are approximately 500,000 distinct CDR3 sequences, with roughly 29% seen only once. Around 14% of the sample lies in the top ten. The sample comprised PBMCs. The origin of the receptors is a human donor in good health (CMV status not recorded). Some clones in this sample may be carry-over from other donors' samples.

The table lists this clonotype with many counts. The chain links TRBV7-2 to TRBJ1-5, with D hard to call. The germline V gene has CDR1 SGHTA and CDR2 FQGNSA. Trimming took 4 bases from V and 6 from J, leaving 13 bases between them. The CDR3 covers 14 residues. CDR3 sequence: CASSSESSRQPQHF. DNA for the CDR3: TGTGCCAGCAGCTCTGAAAGTTCGCGTCAGCCCCAGCATTTT.

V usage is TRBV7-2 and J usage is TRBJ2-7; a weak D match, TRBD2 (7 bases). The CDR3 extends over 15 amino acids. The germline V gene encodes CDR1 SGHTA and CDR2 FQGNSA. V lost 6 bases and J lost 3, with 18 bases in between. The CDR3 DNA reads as TGTGCCAGCAGGACGGGAGGTACAGGGCTCTACGAGCAGTACTTC. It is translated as CASRTGGTGLYEQYF.

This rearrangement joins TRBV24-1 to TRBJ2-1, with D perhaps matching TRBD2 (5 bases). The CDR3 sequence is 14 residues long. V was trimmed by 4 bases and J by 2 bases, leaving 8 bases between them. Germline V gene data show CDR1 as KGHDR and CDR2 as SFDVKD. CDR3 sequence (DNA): TGTGCCACCAGTGACCCCGGGGCCTACAATGAGCAGTTCTTC. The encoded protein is CATSDPGAYNEQFF.

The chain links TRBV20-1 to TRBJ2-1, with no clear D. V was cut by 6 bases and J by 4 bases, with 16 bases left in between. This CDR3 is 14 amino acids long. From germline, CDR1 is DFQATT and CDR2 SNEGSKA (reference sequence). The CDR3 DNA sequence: TGCAGTGCGAACTTCGTGGGGTTTTACAATGAGCAGTTCTTC. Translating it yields CSANFVGFYNEQFF.

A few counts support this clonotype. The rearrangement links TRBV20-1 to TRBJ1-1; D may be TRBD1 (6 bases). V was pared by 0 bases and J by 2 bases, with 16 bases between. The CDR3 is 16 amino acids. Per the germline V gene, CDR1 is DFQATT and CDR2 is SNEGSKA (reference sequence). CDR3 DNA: TGCAGTGCTAGAGATCCCTCGACAGGCGGAAACACTGAAGCTTTCTTT. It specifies CSARDPSTGGNTEAFF.

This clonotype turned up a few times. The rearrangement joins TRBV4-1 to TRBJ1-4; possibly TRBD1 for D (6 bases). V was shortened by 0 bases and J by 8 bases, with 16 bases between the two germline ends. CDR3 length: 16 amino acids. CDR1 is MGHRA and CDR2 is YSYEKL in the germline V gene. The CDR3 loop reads CASSQDPGTRREKLFF. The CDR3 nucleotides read TGCGCCAGCAGCCAAGATCCCGGGACACGGAGGGAAAAACTGTTTTTT.

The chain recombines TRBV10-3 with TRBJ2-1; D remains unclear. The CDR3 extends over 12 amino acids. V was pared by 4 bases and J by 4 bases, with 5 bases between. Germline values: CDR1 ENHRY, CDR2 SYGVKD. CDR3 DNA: TGTGCCATCAGTGGAGGATACAATGAGCAGTTCTTC. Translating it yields CAISGGYNEQFF.

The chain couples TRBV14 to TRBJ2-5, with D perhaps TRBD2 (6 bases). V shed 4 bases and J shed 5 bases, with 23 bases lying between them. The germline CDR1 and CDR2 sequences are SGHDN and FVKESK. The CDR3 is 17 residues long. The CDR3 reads CASSPGGLASFLETQYF. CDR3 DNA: TGTGCCAGCAGCCCGGGTGGCCTAGCGAGTTTCTTGGAGACCCAGTACTTC.